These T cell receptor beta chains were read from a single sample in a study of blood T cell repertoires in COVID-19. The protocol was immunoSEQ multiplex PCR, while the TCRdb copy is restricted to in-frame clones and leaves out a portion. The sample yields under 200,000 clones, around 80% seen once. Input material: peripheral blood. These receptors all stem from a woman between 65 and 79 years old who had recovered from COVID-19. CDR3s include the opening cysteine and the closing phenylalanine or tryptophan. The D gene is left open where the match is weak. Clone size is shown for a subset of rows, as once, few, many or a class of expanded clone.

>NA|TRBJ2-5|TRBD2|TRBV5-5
CASSFPSGGVQETQYF
TGTGCCAGCAGCTTCCCTAGCGGGGGAGTCCAAGAGACCCAGTACTTC
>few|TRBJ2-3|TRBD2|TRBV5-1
CASSPWTSGKGGTDTQYF
TGCGCCAGCAGCCCCTGGACTAGCGGTAAAGGGGGCACAGATACGCAGTATTTT
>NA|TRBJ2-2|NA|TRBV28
CASSPPGRGATDTGELFF
TGTGCCAGCAGCCCCCCAGGCCGGGGAGCAACCGACACCGGGGAGCTGTTTTTT
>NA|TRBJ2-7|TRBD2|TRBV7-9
CASSPTSGRAGSYEQYF
TGTGCCAGCAGCCCTACTAGCGGGAGGGCCGGCTCCTACGAGCAGTACTTC
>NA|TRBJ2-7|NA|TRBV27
CASSLDRVSYEQYF
TGTGCCAGCTCCCTGGATCGGGTCTCCTACGAGCAGTACTTC
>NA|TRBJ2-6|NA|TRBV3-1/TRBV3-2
CASSSRDGANVLTF
TGTGCCAGCAGCTCCAGGGATGGGGCCAACGTCCTGACTTTC
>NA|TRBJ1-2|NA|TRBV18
CASSPGPHGSYGYTF
TGTGCCAGCTCACCGGGGCCCCACGGGAGCTATGGCTACACCTTC
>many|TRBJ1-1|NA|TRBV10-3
CAIAPGGLGTEAFF
TGTGCCATCGCCCCGGGGGGTCTAGGCACTGAAGCTTTCTTT
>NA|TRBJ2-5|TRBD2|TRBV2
CASSSTSGTQETQYF
TGTGCCAGCAGCTCGACTAGCGGGACACAAGAGACCCAGTACTTC
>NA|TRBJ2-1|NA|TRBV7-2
CASSPVLQGNEQFF
TGTGCCAGCAGCCCCGTCCTCCAGGGGAATGAGCAGTTCTTC
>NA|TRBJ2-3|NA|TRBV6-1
CASSDGHTDTQYF
TGTGCCAGCAGTGACGGACACACAGATACGCAGTATTTT
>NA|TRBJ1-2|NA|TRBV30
CARLEARGTDYGYTF
TGTGCCCGTCTCGAGGCCCGGGGAACCGACTATGGCTACACCTTC
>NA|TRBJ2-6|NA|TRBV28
CASHRQTGSRGANVLTF
TGTGCCAGCCACAGACAGACGGGCAGTCGCGGGGCCAACGTCCTGACTTTC
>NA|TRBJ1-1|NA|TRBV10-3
CATRGNTEAFF
TGTGCCACCCGGGGGAACACTGAAGCTTTCTTT
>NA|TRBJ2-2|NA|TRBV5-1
CASSLEGWDTGELFF
TGCGCCAGCAGCTTGGAGGGGTGGGACACCGGGGAGCTGTTTTTT
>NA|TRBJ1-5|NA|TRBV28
CASTPRARSQPQHF
TGTGCCAGCACCCCCAGGGCCCGGAGTCAGCCCCAGCATTTT
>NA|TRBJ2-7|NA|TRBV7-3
CASSLRGQGNYEQYF
TGTGCCAGCAGCTTAAGGGGCCAGGGGAATTACGAGCAGTACTTC
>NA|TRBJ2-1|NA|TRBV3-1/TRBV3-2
CASSHLNPWEFYNEQFF
TGTGCCAGCAGCCACCTAAACCCCTGGGAGTTCTACAATGAGCAGTTCTTC
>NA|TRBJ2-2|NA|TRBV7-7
CASSLGGGTNTGELFF
TGTGCCAGCAGCTTAGGTGGAGGAACGAACACCGGGGAGCTGTTTTTT
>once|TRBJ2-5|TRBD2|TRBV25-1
CASHHGGQETQYF
TGTGCCAGCCACCACGGGGGGCAAGAGACCCAGTACTTC
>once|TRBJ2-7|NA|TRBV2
CASTPDSFSYEQYF
TGTGCCAGCACCCCGGACAGCTTCTCCTACGAGCAGTACTTC
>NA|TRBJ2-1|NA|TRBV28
CASSPAGLTISYNEQFF
TGTGCCAGCAGCCCAGCAGGGCTGACCATTTCCTACAATGAGCAGTTCTTC
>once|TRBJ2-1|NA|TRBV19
CASSSRGNNEQFF
TGTGCCAGTAGTAGCCGGGGGAACAATGAGCAGTTCTTC
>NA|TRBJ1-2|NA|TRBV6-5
CASSPRAGAEYGYTF
TGTGCCAGCAGTCCCCGGGCAGGGGCGGAGTATGGCTACACCTTC
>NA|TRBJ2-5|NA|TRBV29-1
CSVEDKDYQETQYF
TGCAGCGTTGAAGATAAGGACTACCAAGAGACCCAGTACTTC
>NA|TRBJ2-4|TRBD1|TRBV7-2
CASSPDRGNIQYF
TGTGCCAGCAGCCCGGACAGGGGGAACATTCAGTACTTC
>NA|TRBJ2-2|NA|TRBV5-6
CASSTPLGRSGELFF
TGTGCCAGCAGCACCCCGTTGGGGCGGTCCGGGGAGCTGTTTTTT
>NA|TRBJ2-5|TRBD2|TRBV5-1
CASSLGDREGTQYF
TGCGCCAGCAGCTTGGGAGATAGGGAGGGAACCCAGTACTTC
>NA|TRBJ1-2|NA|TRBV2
CASSEEILGGYTF
TGTGCCAGCAGTGAGGAAATCCTAGGTGGCTACACCTTC
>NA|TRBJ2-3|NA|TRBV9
CASSVGGEPDTQYF
TGTGCCAGCAGCGTAGGGGGAGAGCCAGATACGCAGTATTTT
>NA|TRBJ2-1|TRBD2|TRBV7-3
CASSPGLASEQFF
TGTGCCAGCAGCCCGGGACTAGCGAGTGAGCAGTTCTTC
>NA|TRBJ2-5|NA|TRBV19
CASSPSGGDGETQYF
TGTGCCAGTAGTCCCAGTGGAGGGGATGGGGAGACCCAGTACTTC
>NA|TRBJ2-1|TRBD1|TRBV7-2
CASRSPGQRPYNEQFF
TGTGCCAGCAGGAGTCCGGGACAGCGTCCCTACAATGAGCAGTTCTTC
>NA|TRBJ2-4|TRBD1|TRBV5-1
CASSLATGVQNIQYF
TGCGCCAGCAGCCTCGCGACAGGGGTCCAAAACATTCAGTACTTC
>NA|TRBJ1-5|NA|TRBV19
CASSMDGPAVSNQPQHF
TGTGCCAGTAGTATGGACGGGCCAGCGGTTAGCAATCAGCCCCAGCATTTT
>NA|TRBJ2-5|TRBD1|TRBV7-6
CASSLDGGTGGTQYF
TGTGCCAGCAGCTTAGATGGAGGGACAGGAGGGACCCAGTACTTC
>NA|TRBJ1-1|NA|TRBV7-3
CASSLQGVGTEAFF
TGTGCCAGCAGCCTACAGGGCGTTGGGACTGAAGCTTTCTTT
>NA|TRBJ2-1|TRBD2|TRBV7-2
CASSPSRAGGQGEQFF
TGTGCCAGCAGCCCCTCACGGGCGGGAGGCCAGGGGGAGCAGTTCTTC
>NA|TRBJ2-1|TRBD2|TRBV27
CASSPRLAASNEQFF
TGTGCCAGCAGTCCCCGACTAGCGGCGAGCAATGAGCAGTTCTTC
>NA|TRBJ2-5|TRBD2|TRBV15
CATSREPQRGGSVWGETQYF
TGTGCCACCAGCAGGGAACCCCAAAGGGGCGGGAGTGTTTGGGGAGAGACCCAGTACTTC
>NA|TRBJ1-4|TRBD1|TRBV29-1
CSVLPGQGGEKLFF
TGCAGCGTTTTACCGGGACAGGGGGGTGAAAAACTGTTTTTT
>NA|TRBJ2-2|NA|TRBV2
CASSDYRTGELFF
TGTGCCAGCAGTGACTACCGCACCGGGGAGCTGTTTTTT
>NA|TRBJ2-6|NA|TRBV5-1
CASSEPANVLTF
TGCGCCAGCAGCGAGCCAGCCAACGTCCTGACTTTC
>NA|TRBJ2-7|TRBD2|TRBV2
CASSEARLAVGYEQYF
TGTGCCAGCAGTGAAGCGCGGCTAGCGGTGGGCTACGAGCAGTACTTC
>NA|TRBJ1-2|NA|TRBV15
CATSSKGHWDYGYTF
TGTGCCACCAGCAGCAAGGGACACTGGGACTATGGCTACACCTTC
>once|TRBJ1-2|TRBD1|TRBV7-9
CASSLGTGGYTF
TGTGCCAGCAGCTTAGGGACAGGCGGTTACACCTTC
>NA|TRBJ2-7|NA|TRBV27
CASSFFRVGYEQYF
TGTGCCAGCAGTTTTTTCAGGGTGGGCTACGAGCAGTACTTC
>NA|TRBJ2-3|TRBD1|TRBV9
CASSVEGAADTDTQYF
TGTGCCAGCAGCGTAGAGGGGGCGGCCGACACAGATACGCAGTATTTT
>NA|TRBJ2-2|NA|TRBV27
CAVGGQENTGELFF
TGTGCCGTCGGGGGGCAGGAAAACACCGGGGAGCTGTTTTTT
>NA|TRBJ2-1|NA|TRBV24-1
CATSDLDSASYNEQFF
TGTGCCACCAGTGACCTGGACAGCGCCTCCTACAATGAGCAGTTCTTC